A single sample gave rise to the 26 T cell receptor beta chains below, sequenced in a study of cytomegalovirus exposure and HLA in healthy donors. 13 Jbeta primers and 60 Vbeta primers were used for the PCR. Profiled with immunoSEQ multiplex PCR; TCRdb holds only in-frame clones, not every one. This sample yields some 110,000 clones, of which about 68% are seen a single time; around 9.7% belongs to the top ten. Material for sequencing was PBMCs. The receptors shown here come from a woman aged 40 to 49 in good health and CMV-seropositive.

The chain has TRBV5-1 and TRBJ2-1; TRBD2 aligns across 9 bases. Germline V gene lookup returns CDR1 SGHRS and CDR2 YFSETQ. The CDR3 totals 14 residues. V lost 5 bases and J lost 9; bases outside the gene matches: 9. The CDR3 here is CASREVAGVVEQFF. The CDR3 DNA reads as TGCGCCAGCAGAGAGGTAGCGGGAGTGGTTGAGCAGTTCTTC.

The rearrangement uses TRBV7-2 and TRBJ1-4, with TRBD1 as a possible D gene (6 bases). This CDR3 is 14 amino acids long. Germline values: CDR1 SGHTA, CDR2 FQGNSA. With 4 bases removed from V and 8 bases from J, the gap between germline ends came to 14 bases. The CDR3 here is CASSSRGAGEKLFF. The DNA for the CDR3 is TGTGCCAGCAGCTCCAGGGGCGCAGGGGAAAAACTGTTTTTT. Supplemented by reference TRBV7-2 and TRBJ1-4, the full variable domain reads GAGVSQSPSNKVTEKGKDVELRCDPISGHTALYWYRQSLGQGLEFLIYFQGNSAPDKSGLPSDRFSAERTGGSVSTLTIQRTQQEDSAVYLCASSSRGAGEKLFFGSGTQLSVL.

Here the CDR3 DNA reads TGTGCCAGCAGTTTAAGGGGACAGGGGGGTCGTGGCTACACCTTC. Translated, it gives CASSLRGQGGRGYTF. The chain links TRBV27 to TRBJ1-2; 11 bases are a match to TRBD1. The junction had 6 bases not matched to a gene; V was cut back by 2 bases and J by 7 bases. This CDR3 is 15 amino acids long. Germline assignment: CDR1 MNHEY and CDR2 SMNVEV (reference sequence).

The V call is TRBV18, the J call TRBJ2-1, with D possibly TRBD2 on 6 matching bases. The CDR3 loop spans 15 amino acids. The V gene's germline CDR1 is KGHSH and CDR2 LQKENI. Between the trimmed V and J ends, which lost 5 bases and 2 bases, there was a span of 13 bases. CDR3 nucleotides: TGTGCCAGCTCAGATAGGGGAGGCACCTACAATGAGCAGTTCTTC. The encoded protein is CASSDRGGTYNEQFF. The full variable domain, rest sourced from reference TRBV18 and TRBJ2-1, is NAGVMQNPRHLVRRRGQEARLRCSPMKGHSHVYWYRQLPEEGLKFMVYLQKENIIDESGMPKERFSAEFPKEGPSILRIQQVVRGDSAAYFCASSDRGGTYNEQFFGPGTRLTVL.

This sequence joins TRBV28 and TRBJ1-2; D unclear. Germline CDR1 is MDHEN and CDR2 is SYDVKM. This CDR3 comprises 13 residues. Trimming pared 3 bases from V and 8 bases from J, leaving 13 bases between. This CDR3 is CASSFRSELGYTF. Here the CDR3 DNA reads TGTGCCAGCAGTTTTAGGTCGGAGTTGGGCTACACCTTC.

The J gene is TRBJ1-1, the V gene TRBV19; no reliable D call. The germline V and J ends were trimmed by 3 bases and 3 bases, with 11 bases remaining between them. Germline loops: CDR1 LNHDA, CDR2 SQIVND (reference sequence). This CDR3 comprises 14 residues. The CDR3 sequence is CASSMRGRDTEAFF. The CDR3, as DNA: TGTGCCAGTAGTATGCGGGGAAGGGACACTGAAGCTTTCTTT.

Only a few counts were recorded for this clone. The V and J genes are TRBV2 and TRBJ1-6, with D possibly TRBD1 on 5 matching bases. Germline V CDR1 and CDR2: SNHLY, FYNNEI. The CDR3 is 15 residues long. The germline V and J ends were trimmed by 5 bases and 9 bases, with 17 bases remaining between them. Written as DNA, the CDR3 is TGTGCCAGCAGTCCAACTGGGGATACAGGTTCACCCCTCCACTTT. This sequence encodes CASSPTGDTGSPLHF. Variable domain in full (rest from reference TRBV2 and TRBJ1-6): EPEVTQTPSHQVTQMGQEVILRCVPISNHLYFYWYRQILGQKVEFLVSFYNNEISEKSEIFDDQFSVERPDGSNFTLKIRSTKLEDSAMYFCASSPTGDTGSPLHFGNGTRLTVT.

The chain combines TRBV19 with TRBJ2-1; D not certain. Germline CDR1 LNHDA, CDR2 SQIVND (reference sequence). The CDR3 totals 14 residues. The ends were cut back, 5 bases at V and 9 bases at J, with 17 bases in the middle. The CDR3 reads CASSGQIGLSEQFF. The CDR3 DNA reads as TGTGCCAGTAGTGGGCAGATCGGCTTGAGTGAGCAGTTCTTC.

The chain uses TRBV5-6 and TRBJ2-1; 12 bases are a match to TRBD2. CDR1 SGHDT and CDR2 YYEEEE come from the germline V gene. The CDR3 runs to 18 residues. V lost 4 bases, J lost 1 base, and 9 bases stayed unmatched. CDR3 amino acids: CASSHYRTSGESYNEQFF. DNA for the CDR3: TGTGCCAGCAGCCACTATCGGACTAGCGGGGAATCCTACAATGAGCAGTTCTTC.

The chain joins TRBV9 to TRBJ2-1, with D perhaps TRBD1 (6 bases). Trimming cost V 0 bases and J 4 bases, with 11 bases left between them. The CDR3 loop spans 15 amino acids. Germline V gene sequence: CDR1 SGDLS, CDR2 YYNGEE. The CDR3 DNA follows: TGTGCCAGCAGCGTAGGACCCGGGACATACAATGAGCAGTTCTTC. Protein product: CASSVGPGTYNEQFF.

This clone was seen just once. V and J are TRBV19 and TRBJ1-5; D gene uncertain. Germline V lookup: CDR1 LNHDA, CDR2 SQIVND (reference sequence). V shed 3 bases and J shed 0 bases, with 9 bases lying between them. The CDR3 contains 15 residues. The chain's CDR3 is CASSIVLYSNQPQHF. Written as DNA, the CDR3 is TGTGCCAGTAGTATTGTTCTGTATAGCAATCAGCCCCAGCATTTT.

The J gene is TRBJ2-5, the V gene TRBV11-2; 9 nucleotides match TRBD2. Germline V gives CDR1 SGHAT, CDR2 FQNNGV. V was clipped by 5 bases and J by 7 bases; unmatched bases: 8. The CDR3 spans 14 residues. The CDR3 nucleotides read TGTGCCAGCAGCGACCGACTAGCGGCTACGACCCAGTACTTC. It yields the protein CASSDRLAATTQYF.

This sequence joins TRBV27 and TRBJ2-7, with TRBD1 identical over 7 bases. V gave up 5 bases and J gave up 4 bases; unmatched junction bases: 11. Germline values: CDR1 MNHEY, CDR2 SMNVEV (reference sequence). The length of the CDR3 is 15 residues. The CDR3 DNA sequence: TGTGCCAGCAGTCCGGTGAGTGGGACAGCTTACGAGCAGTACTTC. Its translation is CASSPVSGTAYEQYF.

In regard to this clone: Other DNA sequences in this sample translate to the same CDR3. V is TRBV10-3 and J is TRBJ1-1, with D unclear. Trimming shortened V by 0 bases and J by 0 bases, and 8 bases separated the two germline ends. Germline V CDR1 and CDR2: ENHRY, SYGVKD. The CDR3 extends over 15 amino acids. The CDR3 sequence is CAISESGSLNTEAFF. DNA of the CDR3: TGTGCCATCAGTGAGTCGGGCAGCTTGAACACTGAAGCTTTCTTT.

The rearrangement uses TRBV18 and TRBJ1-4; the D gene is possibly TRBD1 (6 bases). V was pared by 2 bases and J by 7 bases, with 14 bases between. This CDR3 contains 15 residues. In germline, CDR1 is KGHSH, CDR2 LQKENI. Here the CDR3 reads CASSPNTGPVEKLFF. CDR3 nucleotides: TGTGCCAGCTCACCAAACACAGGGCCCGTTGAAAAACTGTTTTTT.

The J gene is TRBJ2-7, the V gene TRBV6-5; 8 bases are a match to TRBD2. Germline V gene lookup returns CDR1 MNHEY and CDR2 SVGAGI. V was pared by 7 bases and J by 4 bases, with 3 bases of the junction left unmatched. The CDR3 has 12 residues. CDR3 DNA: TGTGCCAGCATCGGGGGGGGATACGAGCAGTACTTC. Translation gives CASIGGGYEQYF.

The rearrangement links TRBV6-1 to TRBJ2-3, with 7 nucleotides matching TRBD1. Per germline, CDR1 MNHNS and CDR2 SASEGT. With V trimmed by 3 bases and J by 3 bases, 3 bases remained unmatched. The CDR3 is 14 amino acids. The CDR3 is CASSERQGTDTQYF. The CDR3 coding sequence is TGTGCCAGCAGTGAGAGACAGGGAACAGATACGCAGTATTTT.

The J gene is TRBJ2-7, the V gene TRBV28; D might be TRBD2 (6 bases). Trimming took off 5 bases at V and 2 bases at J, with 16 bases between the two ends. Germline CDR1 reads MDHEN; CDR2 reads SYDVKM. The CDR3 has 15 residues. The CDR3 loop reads CASSRSTSIPYEQYF. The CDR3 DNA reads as TGTGCCAGCAGTCGCTCAACTAGCATCCCCTACGAGCAGTACTTC.

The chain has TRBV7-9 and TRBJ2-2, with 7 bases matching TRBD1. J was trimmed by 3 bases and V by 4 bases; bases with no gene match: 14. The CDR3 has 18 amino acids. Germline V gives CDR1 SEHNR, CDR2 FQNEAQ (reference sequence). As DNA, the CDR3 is TGTGCCAGCAGCTCAGGGGGACACCTGGGGGTGGACACCGGGGAGCTGTTTTTT. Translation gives CASSSGGHLGVDTGELFF. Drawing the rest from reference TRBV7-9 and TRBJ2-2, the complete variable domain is DTGVSQNPRHKITKRGQNVTFRCDPISEHNRLYWYRQTLGQGPEFLTYFQNEAQLEKSRLLSDRFSAERPKGSFSTLEIQRTEQGDSAMYLCASSSGGHLGVDTGELFFGEGSRLTVL.

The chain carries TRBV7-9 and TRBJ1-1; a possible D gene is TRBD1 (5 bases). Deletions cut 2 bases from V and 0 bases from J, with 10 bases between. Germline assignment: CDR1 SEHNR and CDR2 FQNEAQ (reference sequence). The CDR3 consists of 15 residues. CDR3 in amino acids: CASSLSDSLNTEAFF. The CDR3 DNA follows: TGTGCCAGCAGCTTATCCGACAGCCTGAACACTGAAGCTTTCTTT. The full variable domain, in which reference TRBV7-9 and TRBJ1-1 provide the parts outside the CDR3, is DTGVSQNPRHKITKRGQNVTFRCDPISEHNRLYWYRQTLGQGPEFLTYFQNEAQLEKSRLLSDRFSAERPKGSFSTLEIQRTEQGDSAMYLCASSLSDSLNTEAFFGQGTRLTVV.

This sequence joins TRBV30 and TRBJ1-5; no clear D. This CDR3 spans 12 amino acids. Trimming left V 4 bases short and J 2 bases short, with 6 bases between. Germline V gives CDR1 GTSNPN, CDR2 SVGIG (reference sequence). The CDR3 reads CAWNQGNQPQHF. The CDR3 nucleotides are TGTGCCTGGAATCAGGGCAATCAGCCCCAGCATTTT.

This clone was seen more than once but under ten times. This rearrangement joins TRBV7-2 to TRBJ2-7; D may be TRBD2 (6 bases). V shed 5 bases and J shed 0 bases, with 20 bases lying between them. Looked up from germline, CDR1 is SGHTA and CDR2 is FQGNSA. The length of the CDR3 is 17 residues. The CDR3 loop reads CASSPIGGDFTSYEQYF. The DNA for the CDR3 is TGTGCCAGCAGCCCAATTGGCGGGGACTTTACCTCCTACGAGCAGTACTTC. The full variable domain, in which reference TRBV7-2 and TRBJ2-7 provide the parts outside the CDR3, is GAGVSQSPSNKVTEKGKDVELRCDPISGHTALYWYRQSLGQGLEFLIYFQGNSAPDKSGLPSDRFSAERTGGSVSTLTIQRTQQEDSAVYLCASSPIGGDFTSYEQYFGPGTRLTVT.

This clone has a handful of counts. The CDR3 DNA reads as TGTGCCTGGAGTACCGGGGGTGAAGCTTTCTTT. Its translation is CAWSTGGEAFF. The V call is TRBV30, the J call TRBJ1-1, with a possible D match to TRBD1 (5 bases). Germline V gives CDR1 GTSNPN, CDR2 SVGIG (reference sequence). Trimming left V 2 bases short and J 7 bases short, with 8 bases between. The CDR3 is 11 amino acids.

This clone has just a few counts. CDR3 bases: TGTGCCAGCCGTCCCGCGGGGAGGCAAGAGACCCAGTACTTC. It is translated as CASRPAGRQETQYF. The gene calls are TRBV27 and TRBJ2-5; D is possibly TRBD2 (6 bases). Germline CDR1 MNHEY, CDR2 SMNVEV (reference sequence). V was shortened by 8 bases and J by 2 bases, with 15 bases between the two germline ends. CDR3 length: 14 residues.

The chain's CDR3 is CASSKNRGSEQYF. The CDR3 bases are TGTGCCAGTAGTAAAAACAGGGGATCCGAGCAGTACTTC. V gene TRBV19 combines with J gene TRBJ2-7; 7 nucleotides match TRBD1. V was clipped by 4 bases and J by 6 bases; unmatched bases: 6. The CDR3 runs to 13 residues. Germline loops: CDR1 LNHDA, CDR2 SQIVND (reference sequence).

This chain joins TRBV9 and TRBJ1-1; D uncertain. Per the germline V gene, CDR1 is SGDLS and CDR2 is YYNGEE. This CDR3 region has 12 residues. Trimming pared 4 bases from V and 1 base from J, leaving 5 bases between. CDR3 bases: TGTGCCAGCAGCACCAGGAACACTGAAGCTTTCTTT. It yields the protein CASSTRNTEAFF.